This TCR beta chain was sequenced for a study of cytomegalovirus exposure and HLA in healthy donors (dated by TCRdb to 2015 to 2018). Concerning the study at large: An earlier analysis of approximately 640 of the donors reported 276 Gb of sequence data and 100 million to 130 million unique TCR beta sequences from 150 million to 200 million T cells. Rather than using new phenotypic data, the later analysis identified candidate immune exposures from TCR beta sequences and from how often those sequences occurred across donors. Four or five DR-DQ haplotypes were treated as single units for association and clustering because of strong linkage in the cohort. The study profiled the T cell repertoires of fewer than 850 subjects by immunosequencing and related them to cytomegalovirus serostatus. Among 300 to 500 genotyped donors of the cohort, an average of approximately 240,000 unique TCR beta nucleotide sequences was sequenced per donor, of which roughly 17% were non-productive. Along with the roughly 610-subject first cohort, a separate validation cohort of over a hundred different subjects was used. Of the approximately 400 genotyped donors, about 80% fell in the genetic ancestry cluster associated with self-reported Caucasian donors. A later analysis re-analyzed previously published TCR beta repertoires from about 600 donors and added high-resolution HLA genotyping to study TCR occurrence patterns. Around 330 gigabases of sequencing data and roughly 81 million unique TCR sequences made up an early release that covered approximately 700 HLA-typed donors. Donor age, sex, ethnicity and CMV serostatus were compiled alongside the repertoire data. All discovery cohort repertoires had been generated on a single sequencing platform. To decide whether each TCR beta V gene segment behaved as functional or pseudogenic, an earlier analysis of some 580 of the donors relied on high-throughput TCR beta sequencing. Typing coverage differed by locus: A, B, C, DRB1 and DQB1 were typed in roughly 620-640 donors, DQA1 in 522, DPA1 in some 570, and DPB1 in 472. A later genetic analysis used genome-wide SNP genotypes for about three fifths of the roughly 700 donors, treating that subset as a discovery cohort. The study was designed to test whether signatures of past pathogen exposure could be identified by cataloging public T cell receptors. High-throughput TCR immunosequencing, statistical association of individual TCRs with disease status, and machine learning were combined to predict cytomegalovirus infection status. HLA typing included class I and class II loci at four-digit resolution. Findings and caveats that apply to the study as a whole: Most TCR sequences were seen in very few donors, while some public TCRs were found in many individuals. Specific HLA alleles were associated with 15,000 to 20,000 TCR beta sequences at a false discovery rate of 0.05 in a later analysis. The earlier analysis of around 600 of the donors excluded 15 to 20 rarely observed V segments, including chromosome 9 orphons, because counts were too low. Sequencing depth was assumed to be roughly uniform across donors in the presence/absence analyses, though that assumption may not hold. The cohort was sequenced for TCR beta chains only, and without alpha or paired-chain data the features that could be detected were limited. A later genetic analysis reported fewer N-insertions in productive TCRs among donors in an Asian-associated ancestry cluster than the roughly 640-donor mean. A further reported finding was that TCR beta sequences accurately predicted the HLA-A and HLA-B alleles for most subjects in the first cohort. In a later analysis, TCR association rates were found to vary across HLA loci, with the most associated TCRs seen for DRB1 alleles and the fewest for HLA-C alleles. When HLA alleles, especially DR and DQ, strongly co-occurred, TCR associations were difficult to assign to individual alleles. Broadly in line with IMGT annotations, most TCR beta V segments showed up in productive rearrangements about 87% or about 30% of the time in an earlier analysis of under 700 of the donors. Most CMV-associated TCR beta chains appeared to be HLA-restricted in a later analysis, and the HLA associations seemed to be driven largely by CMV exposure. Three of the identified cytomegalovirus-associated TCR beta chains were confirmed in vitro to be specific for cytomegalovirus antigens. In a later analysis, HLA-associated TCR beta chains were found to be more clonally expanded and to have lower generation probabilities than equally common non-associated chains. A later genetic analysis associated a missense DCLRE1C variant with V-gene and J-gene trimming of TCR beta chains, and an independent cohort replicated the association. Cytomegalovirus status was reported to be diagnosed by the classifier with high specificity and sensitivity in both the original and validation cohorts. Several of the top co-occurrence clusters appeared to be linked to parvovirus B19, influenza, CMV and Epstein-Barr virus, according to a later analysis. The authors suggested that the approach could potentially be generalized to other disease states and immunological phenotypes. Because HLA typing was unavailable for some donors at each locus, only the typed subset was used in association tests. A cluster of highly shared sequence variants was judged likely to represent a technical artifact of the sequencing pipeline. The only immune exposure information available for the cohort was CMV serostatus. Linkage disequilibrium might explain the correlated functional status among segregating V segments, but an unknown experimental factor could not be excluded. The study listed approximately 150 TCR beta chains as associated with cytomegalovirus. Some IMGT-functional V segments, including TRBV6-2 and TRBV6-3, could not be distinguished by the 87-base-pair reads and were therefore excluded.

Germline trimming: 3 bases from V, 6 bases from J; junction bases outside gene matches: 8. CDR1 is given as SGHRS and CDR2 as YFSETQ, both from the germline V gene. Measured from the cysteine to the phenylalanine, the CDR3 is 15 residues long. Only CDR3 DNA remains: 45 bases, in frame from the first base. In total, over 600 healthy bone marrow donors made up the cohort. Cohort members were all nominally healthy when sampled, although unrecorded immune exposures were likely present. The donor tested CMV seronegative, placing the donor among the 352 seronegative members of the cohort. A peripheral blood sample was collected from each donor, and TCR beta sequencing was performed on peripheral blood mononuclear cells. Genomic DNA was extracted from the blood cell samples with the Qiagen DNeasy Blood Extraction Kit. Receptor libraries were prepared by the immunoSEQ multiplex PCR assay. The multiplex PCR relied on a mix of 60 forward primers for TCR Vbeta segments and 13 reverse primers for TCR Jbeta segments. A multiplex PCR assay on genomic DNA amplified the CDR3 region of rearranged TCR beta genes. The Illumina HiSeq System was used to sequence the amplified TCR beta libraries as 87-base-pair reads. The original methods were these. Across the roughly 640 repertoires, a later analysis counted 80 million or so unique TCR beta chains, around 11 million of which were shared by at least two donors. A nearest-neighbor algorithm error-corrected the raw reads and collapsed the reads into unique sequences, merging closely related sequences to remove PCR and sequencing errors. To assign V, D and J gene segments, CDR3 sequences were aligned to IMGT reference sequences. For a sequence to be retained, a match of at least six nucleotides to both a V gene segment and a J gene segment was required. Rearrangements were classified as productive when the CDR3 lacked stop codons and remained in frame with V and J, and all other rearrangements were classified as non-productive. Following IMGT convention, CDR3 was defined as the stretch from the second conserved V-encoded cysteine to the conserved J-encoded phenylalanine. Sequences without an unambiguous match to a single V gene segment were excluded from the earlier analysis of over 500 of the donors. In an earlier analysis of 450 to 700 of the donors, V segments were called functional above 56.7% productive rearrangements and were called segregating when the between-donor standard deviation exceeded 5%. A statistical classification framework was built to diagnose cytomegalovirus status from the catalog of TCR beta chain sequences. In a later analysis, V and J genes were assigned by comparing TCR nucleotide sequences against IMGT/GENE-DB human TR gene sequences. In a later analysis, CDR3 sequences and most-parsimonious VDJ recombination scenarios were assigned using the TCRdist pipeline. In a later analysis, each TCR beta chain was defined by its CDR3 amino acid sequence together with its V-gene family, and reads without a unique V-gene family were excluded. A later analysis removed several hundred highly shared, low-generation-probability nucleotide sequences to deal with suspected cross-contamination and a sequencing artifact. In a later analysis, a clonal expansion index was calculated for each public chain from normalized within-repertoire ranks of inferred template counts. Generation probabilities in a later analysis came from a VDJ recombination model fitted to out-of-frame rearrangements, and those results were checked against IGoR. In a later analysis, hypergeometric tests were used to score TCR-TCR, TCR-HLA and TCR-CMV co-occurrence, with a repertoire-size bias correction applied to TCR pairs. To estimate false discovery rates, a later analysis permuted the HLA or CMV assignments 20 times. In a later analysis, co-occurring TCRs were grouped using DBSCAN, with TCRdist sequence similarity added in when clustering inside HLA-allele-positive subsets. Co-occurrence clustering excluded repertoires with fewer than 30,000 or more than 120,000 public chains, plus five with anomalous nucleotide sharing. The clones in this table, taken by TCRdb from immuneACCESS, are in-frame only. Not every clone is retained; where verified, under half of the shortfall comes from an unresolved V gene, and the cause of the rest is unknown. Clone size and V and J calls were adopted from that table, with D and trimming inferred from the DNA. The sample table holds around 150,000 clones, of which roughly 70% were seen once. Around 4.7% of the sample rests with the top ten.

Of note for this clone: The clone's antigen remains unknown. The input lacks base qualities; no much larger clone sits a single base away.

The sequence derives from a man in his 60s in good health and CMV-seronegative. The sequenced sample consisted of PBMCs. The chain is encoded by TRBV5-1 joined to TRBJ1-2; TRBD1 aligns with 10 central bases. The encoded CDR3 is CASSWGDRGSHGYTF. At the DNA level, the sequence is TGCGCCAGCAGCTGGGGGGACAGGGGTTCACATGGCTACACCTTC.